The 28 T cell receptor beta chains given below trace back to one sample, sequenced in a study of cytomegalovirus exposure and HLA in healthy donors. Use of 60 Vbeta and 13 Jbeta primers characterized the PCR. The table came from immunoSEQ multiplex PCR; TCRdb's copy has only in-frame clones and leaves some out. Of approximately 190,000 clones in the sample, around 90% were seen once. Material: PBMCs. The receptor source for this set is a boy younger than 10 in good health and CMV-seronegative.

V gene TRBV28 combines with J gene TRBJ2-1, with 8 bases fitting TRBD2. Germline loops: CDR1 MDHEN, CDR2 SYDVKM. The junction had 4 bases not matched to a gene; V was cut back by 5 bases and J by 1 base. This CDR3 has 15 amino acids. The CDR3 DNA reads TGTGCCAGCAGTCCCGGGAGGGATTCCTACAATGAGCAGTTCTTC. Translating it yields CASSPGRDSYNEQFF. The whole variable domain, filled in from reference TRBV28 and TRBJ2-1, reads DVKVTQSSRYLVKRTGEKVFLECVQDMDHENMFWYRQDPGLGLRLIYFSYDVKMKEKGDIPEGYSVSREKKERFSLILESASTNQTSMYLCASSPGRDSYNEQFFGPGTRLTVL.

The V gene is TRBV11-2, the J gene TRBJ2-5; 10 bases are a match to TRBD2. CDR1 is SGHAT and CDR2 is FQNNGV in the germline V gene. The CDR3 has 15 amino acids. The J segment lost 5 bases and the V segment lost 5 bases, leaving 8 bases of the junction unmatched. CDR3 sequence: CASSRELAGRETQYF. CDR3 nucleotides: TGTGCCAGCAGCCGAGAACTAGCGGGAAGGGAGACCCAGTACTTC.

The rearrangement links TRBV7-3 to TRBJ2-1, with TRBD2 as a possible D gene (6 bases). This CDR3 region has 15 residues. Germline-derived CDR1 and CDR2 are SGHTA and FQGTGA. Trimming pared 2 bases from V and 2 bases from J, leaving 10 bases between. The CDR3 DNA reads TGTGCCAGCAGCTTAGGGTGGGGGGCCTACAATGAGCAGTTCTTC. It translates to CASSLGWGAYNEQFF.

The CDR3 loop reads CASTRTLAQRYGYTF. CDR3 sequence (DNA): TGTGCCAGCACCCGTACTCTTGCCCAGCGATATGGCTACACCTTC. The chain uses TRBV28 and TRBJ1-2; unclear D gene. CDR3 length equals 15 residues. V was trimmed by 7 bases and J by 5 bases, leaving 20 bases between them. Germline V gene data show CDR1 as MDHEN and CDR2 as SYDVKM.

The chain combines TRBV30 with TRBJ1-5; TRBD1 aligns across 8 bases. The J segment lost 7 bases and the V segment lost 5 bases, leaving 7 bases of the junction unmatched. This CDR3 has 13 amino acids. The germline V gene has CDR1 GTSNPN and CDR2 SVGIG (reference sequence). CDR3 DNA: TGTGCCTGGGGACAGGGTAATGGACAGCCCCAGCATTTT. Encoded protein: CAWGQGNGQPQHF. The full variable domain, in which reference TRBV30 and TRBJ1-5 provide the parts outside the CDR3, is SQTIHQWPATLVQPVGSPLSLECTVEGTSNPNLYWYRQAAGRGLQLLFYSVGIGQISSEVPQNLSASRPQDRQFILSSKKLLLSDSGFYLCAWGQGNGQPQHFGDGTRLSIL.

This sequence joins TRBV6-4 and TRBJ2-2; the D gene is possibly TRBD2 (7 bases). V lost 5 bases, J lost 5 bases, and 12 bases lay in between. This CDR3 has 14 amino acids. Looked up from germline, CDR1 is MRHNA and CDR2 is SNTAGT. The chain's CDR3 is CASSPQGGTGELFF. CDR3 nucleotides: TGTGCCAGCAGTCCACAGGGAGGGACCGGGGAGCTGTTTTTT.

J is TRBJ2-7 and V is TRBV5-4, with a possible D match to TRBD2 (6 bases). Germline V gene sequence: CDR1 SGHNT, CDR2 YYREEE (reference sequence). CDR3 length equals 15 residues. V gave up 0 bases and J gave up 2 bases, with 12 bases separating them. CDR3 sequence (DNA): TGTGCCAGCAGCTTGGGGCGGGGCGGACCCTACGAGCAGTACTTC. Translation gives CASSLGRGGPYEQYF.

This clone was seen once. The V and J genes are TRBV7-2 and TRBJ2-7, with 7 bases that match TRBD2. CDR3 size: 15 residues. V shed 3 bases and J 5 bases; nucleotides not matched to a gene: 10. Per the germline V gene, CDR1 is SGHTA and CDR2 is FQGNSA. The CDR3 loop is CASSLASGLRNEQYF. The CDR3 DNA is TGTGCCAGCAGCTTGGCTTCGGGACTAAGGAACGAGCAGTACTTC.

The chain combines TRBV5-1 with TRBJ2-7, with D possibly matching TRBD1 (5 bases). This CDR3 contains 14 residues. Germline V gene sequence: CDR1 SGHRS, CDR2 YFSETQ. Trimming pared 0 bases from V and 0 bases from J, leaving 7 bases between. CDR3 sequence (DNA): TGCGCCAGCAGCTTGGACAGGAACTCCTACGAGCAGTACTTC. Protein sequence: CASSLDRNSYEQYF.

This chain uses TRBV9 with TRBJ1-1; D may be TRBD1 (6 bases). V was cut by 3 bases and J by 4 bases, with 10 bases left in between. Germline loops: CDR1 SGDLS, CDR2 YYNGEE. The CDR3 is made up of 13 amino acids. The CDR3 reads CASSEQGGTEAFF. The CDR3 DNA reads as TGTGCCAGCAGCGAACAGGGCGGCACTGAAGCTTTCTTT.

This clone was seen once. The chain links TRBV25-1 to TRBJ1-6, with a weak D call TRBD1 (5 bases). The CDR3 sequence is 16 residues long. Germline V lookup: CDR1 MGHDK, CDR2 SYGVNS. Trimming stripped 1 base from V and 9 bases from J, with 16 bases between. The CDR3, as DNA: TGTGCCAGCAGTGAATTTGTTGCAGGGTTGAGTTCACCCCTCCACTTT. As protein: CASSEFVAGLSSPLHF.

The V call is TRBV27, the J call TRBJ2-7; weak D call: TRBD2 (6 bases). CDR3 length equals 13 residues. V dropped 3 bases and J dropped 7 bases, with 13 bases sitting between them. CDR1 is MNHEY and CDR2 is SMNVEV in the germline V gene (reference sequence). The CDR3 spells CASSFGGTREQYF. The CDR3 bases are TGTGCCAGCAGTTTTGGGGGGACCCGGGAGCAGTACTTC.

V is TRBV7-6 and J is TRBJ2-3, with 15 bases that match TRBD2. This CDR3 has 16 residues. V dropped 4 bases and J dropped 5; count of bases not matched to a gene: 4. The germline gives CDR1 SGHVS, CDR2 FNYEAQ. CDR3 sequence reads: CASSSGLAGGEDTQYF. CDR3 sequence (DNA): TGTGCCAGCAGCTCTGGACTAGCGGGAGGGGAAGATACGCAGTATTTT.

V gene TRBV7-2 combines with J gene TRBJ2-2, with D perhaps TRBD1 (5 bases). Germline lookup yields CDR1 SGHTA and CDR2 FQGNSA. This CDR3 has 17 residues. Trimming left V 1 base short and J 5 bases short, with 17 bases between. The CDR3 sequence is CASSLDGWGPVTGELFF. The CDR3 DNA is TGTGCCAGCAGCTTAGACGGGTGGGGCCCGGTGACCGGGGAGCTGTTTTTT.

The chain combines TRBV6-1 with TRBJ2-1; no clear D gene. The CDR3 consists of 15 residues. Per the germline V gene, CDR1 is MNHNS and CDR2 is SASEGT. Trimming stripped 5 bases from V and 2 bases from J, with 13 bases between. The CDR3 sequence: CASSTDGGPYNEQFF. The CDR3 nucleotides are TGTGCCAGCAGTACAGACGGTGGCCCCTACAATGAGCAGTTCTTC.

CDR3 loop: CASSLPHLLTSGPYNEQFF. The CDR3, as DNA: TGCGCCAGCAGCTTACCACACCTACTTACTAGCGGCCCATACAATGAGCAGTTCTTC. The chain joins TRBV5-1 to TRBJ2-1, with 8 bases matching TRBD2. Trimming at V came to 2 bases and at J to 4 bases, leaving 17 bases not matched to a gene. CDR1 is SGHRS, CDR2 YFSETQ, per germline. This CDR3 region has 19 residues.

The genes are TRBV6-5 and TRBJ2-5; the D gene is possibly TRBD2 (6 bases). V shed 6 bases and J shed 7 bases, with 18 bases lying between them. The germline gives CDR1 MNHEY, CDR2 SVGAGI. The CDR3 loop spans 14 amino acids. The CDR3: CASSRRDWEWTQYF. DNA for the CDR3: TGTGCCAGCAGCAGGAGGGATTGGGAATGGACCCAGTACTTC.

This chain connects TRBV19 to TRBJ1-2; D is unresolved. This CDR3 is 12 amino acids long. Germline CDR1 LNHDA, CDR2 SQIVND (reference sequence). V gave up 5 bases and J gave up 0 bases, with 4 bases separating them. Here the CDR3 reads CASSLSNYGYTF. CDR3 nucleotide sequence: TGTGCCAGTAGTCTGTCTAACTATGGCTACACCTTC.

V and J are TRBV21-1 and TRBJ2-7; no check of the table's D call, TRBD2, against the DNA was made. TRBV21-1 represents a pseudogene. The CDR3 totals 17 residues. In DNA form, the CDR3 reads TGTGCCAGCGCGTCTTTTTCCCGGGAGGGACCCGCCTACGAGCAGTACTTC. This translates into CASASFSREGPAYEQYF.

The chain joins TRBV27 to TRBJ1-2, with TRBD1 matching over 12 bases. CDR1 is MNHEY and CDR2 is SMNVEV in the germline V gene (reference sequence). The CDR3 extends over 15 amino acids. Losses at the gene ends were 8 bases for V and 4 bases for J; bases not matched to a gene: 8. CDR3 amino acids: CASGRGDRGLYGYTF. CDR3 nucleotides: TGTGCCAGCGGGCGGGGGGACAGGGGGCTCTATGGCTACACCTTC.

This chain joins TRBV7-9 and TRBJ1-1, with D maybe TRBD1 (5 bases). Germline assignment: CDR1 SEHNR and CDR2 FQNEAQ (reference sequence). The CDR3 runs 14 residues. The V gene lost 5 bases and the J gene lost 5 bases, with 15 bases spanning the gap. The CDR3 DNA reads as TGTGCCAGCAGCCCCGGAGGGGATGCGACTGAAGCTTTCTTT. Translation: CASSPGGDATEAFF. The full variable domain, rest sourced from reference TRBV7-9 and TRBJ1-1, is DTGVSQNPRHKITKRGQNVTFRCDPISEHNRLYWYRQTLGQGPEFLTYFQNEAQLEKSRLLSDRFSAERPKGSFSTLEIQRTEQGDSAMYLCASSPGGDATEAFFGQGTRLTVV.

The rearrangement uses TRBV5-6 and TRBJ1-2; D possibly corresponds to TRBD1 (6 bases). The CDR3 loop spans 17 amino acids. Germline values: CDR1 SGHDT, CDR2 YYEEEE. Trimming left V 2 bases short and J 1 base short, with 18 bases between. The CDR3 reads CASSFVRGGIGNYGYTF. In DNA, the CDR3 is TGTGCCAGCAGCTTCGTGAGAGGGGGTATAGGTAACTATGGCTACACCTTC.

The chain has TRBV29-1 and TRBJ1-3; D is uncertain. CDR3 length equals 13 residues. V shed 4 bases and J shed 3 bases, with 10 bases lying between them. The germline gives CDR1 SQVTM, CDR2 ANQGSEA. CDR3 sequence (DNA): TGCAGCGTTGTGGAATCGGGTGGAAACACCATATATTTT. It translates to CSVVESGGNTIYF.

J is TRBJ1-4 and V is TRBV27; the match to TRBD1 covers 8 bases. The V gene end was trimmed by 2 bases and the J gene end by 8 bases; junction bases not matched to a gene: 4. Germline V lookup: CDR1 MNHEY, CDR2 SMNVEV (reference sequence). The CDR3 covers 14 residues. CDR3 nucleotide sequence: TGTGCCAGCAGTTTACGAGACAGGGGCGAAAAACTGTTTTTT. Protein product: CASSLRDRGEKLFF. Based on the CDR3 plus reference TRBV27 and TRBJ1-4, the full variable domain is EAQVTQNPRYLITVTGKKLTVTCSQNMNHEYMSWYRQDPGLGLRQIYYSMNVEVTDKGDVPEGYKVSRKEKRNFPLILESPSPNQTSLYFCASSLRDRGEKLFFGSGTQLSVL.

This chain connects TRBV12-2 to TRBJ2-3; the table's D call, TRBD2, has no DNA check behind it. TRBV12-2 is annotated as a pseudogene. The CDR3 has 16 residues. CDR3 in amino acids: CASRLTNGLEFDTQYF. In nucleotides, the CDR3 is TGTGCAAGTCGCTTAACGAATGGACTAGAGTTCGATACGCAGTATTTT.

V usage is TRBV30 and J usage is TRBJ2-1; a possible D gene is TRBD2 (6 bases). There are 12 residues in the CDR3. In germline, CDR1 is GTSNPN, CDR2 SVGIG (reference sequence). Trimming removed 2 bases at V and 15 bases at J, with 17 bases between. The CDR3 spells CAWSLRENFVFF. The CDR3 nucleotides read TGTGCCTGGAGTCTCCGGGAGAACTTCGTGTTCTTC.

The V call is TRBV10-3, the J call TRBJ2-7; D possibly corresponds to TRBD1 (5 bases). The CDR3 length is 12 residues. Between the trimmed V and J ends, which lost 9 bases and 3 bases, there was a span of 12 bases. From germline, CDR1 is ENHRY and CDR2 SYGVKD. CDR3 in amino acids: CAISQVGYEQYF. The CDR3 DNA follows: TGTGCCATTTCACAGGTGGGCTACGAGCAGTACTTC.

V usage is TRBV27 and J usage is TRBJ1-4; 9 bases match TRBD1. There are 16 residues in the CDR3. The J segment lost 1 base and the V segment lost 6 bases, leaving 6 bases of the junction unmatched. The V gene's germline CDR1 is MNHEY and CDR2 SMNVEV (reference sequence). The CDR3 sequence is CASSRTGVLTNEKLFF. The CDR3 DNA follows: TGTGCCAGCAGCCGGACAGGGGTGCTAACTAATGAAAAACTGTTTTTT.